The source of this T cell receptor beta chain is a study of beta chain features in type 1 diabetes (dated by TCRdb to 2017 to 2018). Some background on the complete study: Mean age, gender distribution, total cell number and subset yield did not differ between patients and healthy donors. The study compared TCRB repertoires of sorted circulating CD4+ T cell subsets between recently diagnosed type 1 diabetes patients and matched healthy donors. A total of approximately 110,000,000 sorted cells were examined across all samples, and a strong correlation was observed between cell number per subset and RNA yield. Regulatory and stem cell-like memory subsets were isolated from only 8 patients and roughly eight healthy donors, whereas naive and central memory subsets came from all 30 or so donors.

What the study reported, not specific to this receptor: PCR might favor shorter templates, but patient and control samples were amplified and corrected together, so any skew would affect both groups equally. Because cDNA was sequenced instead of genomic DNA, highly expressing activated cells could be over-represented, though the groups showed no difference in activation or CD3 levels. The naive, central memory and regulatory TCRB repertoires appeared to resemble one another more closely among patients than among healthy donors. Because the HLA sub-analyses included only small numbers of individuals, any influence of HLA type on TCRB rearrangement was left unresolved. In all four CD4+ subsets, TCRB CDR3 length was moderately but significantly shorter in type 1 diabetes patients. Patients with type 1 diabetes made fewer insertions and deleted more nucleotides at VDJ recombination sites, implying thymic rearrangement abnormalities.

The V end loses 7 bases and the J end loses 6 bases, and a stretch of 10 bases separates them. The CDR3 contains 12 residues, cysteine and phenylalanine counted. CDR3 DNA only is kept here, 36 bases in frame from base 1. Per the germline V gene, ENHRY is the CDR1 and SYGVKD is the CDR2. About this clone itself: Its antigen specificity is not known. No base qualities exist here, and no much larger clone lies one base off it.

The entire isolated RNA was reverse transcribed using the High Capacity cDNA Reverse Transcription Kit, and thus expressed TCRB transcripts were sequenced. Deep immunoSEQ sequencing was applied to naive, central memory and regulatory T cell samples, giving an average of roughly 3.3 million total reads per sample. After sorted cells were lysed in RLT buffer, RNA was extracted with DNase-treated RNeasy Micro or Mini kits, with the choice depending on cell number. Each cell subset was processed on its own to prevent cross-contamination, while patient and healthy donor samples were processed together. TCRB sequences were amplified from cDNA with the immunoSEQ multiplex PCR, producing 87-bp fragments spanning the CDR3 region. Sequencing of the amplicons was performed on the Illumina HiSeq platform. From the authors' description of their analysis: PCR bias was computationally corrected using synthetic template baselines, reads within Hamming distance 2 were collapsed, and singletons that could not be merged were discarded. Reads were aligned against IMGT so that V, D and J genes, CDR3 length and insertions or deletions at six rearrangement sites could be assigned. Within each subset, clonotype counts were normalized to sorted cell number, after which true diversity and Gini coefficients were computed with the tcR R package. The overlap coefficient, calculated on TCRB nucleotide sequences, was used to quantify repertoire sharing. Out-of-frame TCRB sequences from naive cells were analyzed as a proxy for the pre-selection repertoire. Sourced from immuneACCESS, this table was stored by TCRdb with only in-frame sequences that have V and J called. A share of the clones is absent; for the studies checked, an unresolved V gene accounts for under half, and the remainder has no known explanation. V, J and clone size are taken as reported in that table, and D and trimming were inferred from the DNA itself. Across this sample there are 900,000 or so clones, with around a sixth seen only once. In total, the top ten clones hold 0.023% of the sample.

A single peripheral blood draw of about 116 mL on average was collected from each donor into heparinised tubes. A BD FACSAria II and a panel including CD45RO, CCR7, CD25, CD127, CD95 and CD27 were used to sort naive, central memory, regulatory and stem cell-like memory CD4+ T cells. Every sorted population had a purity above 95%. PBMCs were isolated immediately by Lymphoprep density gradient centrifugation and stained directly without culture. Samples were stained and sorted in pairs, with one healthy donor and one patient per experiment, so that batch effects were minimized. Sequenced: naive CD4+ T cells from blood. The sample's cell subset or site, from its label and the paper: true naive CD4+ T cells. The sequence came from a woman aged 18-30 years in good health. The chain was built from TRBV10-3 and TRBJ2-1; possibly the D gene is TRBD1, per 6 matching bases. The CDR3 region has the sequence CAITQGGNEQFF. The nucleotide sequence reads TGTGCCATCACCCAAGGGGGCAATGAGCAGTTCTTC.